This T cell receptor beta chain was found in a study of T cells in Graves' hyperthyroidism and ophthalmopathy. Study in general: Peripheral blood draws took place at initial diagnosis, ahead of any treatment.

V gave up 4 bases and J gave up 1 base, with 10 bases separating them. The length of the CDR3 is 14 residues. Germline loops: CDR1 SGHDT, CDR2 YYEEEE. The CDR3 regions of TCR beta were amplified from RNA transcripts. The TCR CDR3 was amplified in a first-round RT-PCR using the HTBI primer set. MiXCR was run by TCRdb on the multiplex PCR reads, yielding one entry per CDR3 protein. The top ten hold approximately 7% of the sample, which has a few hundred thousand distinct CDR3 sequences, less than 20% seen once. If no ophthalmopathy progression occurred within 18 months, Graves' hyperthyroidism was stable. Patients aged 18 to 65 had newly diagnosed hyperthyroidism lasting under 2 months. It was approximately 9.7 ml of fresh peripheral blood that supplied the PBMCs. This clonotype has at least ten counts.

Sequenced: blood. This sequence was found in a woman in her twenties or thirties with Graves' hyperthyroidism. The chain has TRBV5-6 and TRBJ2-3; a weak D match, TRBD1 (6 bases). CDR3 amino acids: CASSQGSRTDTQYF. The CDR3 bases are TGTGCCAGCAGCCAGGGGAGTCGCACAGATACGCAGTATTTT.